This T cell receptor (beta chain) was recorded in a study of T cell repertoires in cytomegalovirus infection. Study information: CMV infection together with matching HLA type was indicated by public TCR beta signatures. The study, taken as a whole, reports: Accumulated public TCR beta family frequency recognized individuals carrying CMV together with the relevant HLA. Clonotype analysis showed dominance of the ex vivo response by HLA-C-restricted CMV-specific TCR beta clonotypes.

The sample holds many counts of this clonotype. What it recognizes is unknown. TCRdb ran MiXCR on the reads and lists one entry per CDR3 protein. The data show fewer than 200,000 distinct CDR3 sequences, with less than 25% seen just once and 25% held by the top ten. The sequence was collected from a human donor in good health (CMV status not recorded). Some clones in this sample may be carry-over from other donors' samples. Sequencing was performed on CD8+ T cells from cultured PBMCs, taken from culture after CMV antigen stimulation.

This CDR3 is CASSLGQGNQPQHF. The CDR3, as DNA: TGTGCCAGCAGCTTGGGACAGGGCAATCAGCCCCAGCATTTT. The rearrangement uses TRBV7-2 and TRBJ1-5; 8 bases are a match to TRBD1. V trimming: 3 bases; J trimming: 2 bases; junction bases outside the gene matches: 0. The CDR3 sequence is 14 residues long. CDR1 is SGHTA, CDR2 FQGNSA, per germline.